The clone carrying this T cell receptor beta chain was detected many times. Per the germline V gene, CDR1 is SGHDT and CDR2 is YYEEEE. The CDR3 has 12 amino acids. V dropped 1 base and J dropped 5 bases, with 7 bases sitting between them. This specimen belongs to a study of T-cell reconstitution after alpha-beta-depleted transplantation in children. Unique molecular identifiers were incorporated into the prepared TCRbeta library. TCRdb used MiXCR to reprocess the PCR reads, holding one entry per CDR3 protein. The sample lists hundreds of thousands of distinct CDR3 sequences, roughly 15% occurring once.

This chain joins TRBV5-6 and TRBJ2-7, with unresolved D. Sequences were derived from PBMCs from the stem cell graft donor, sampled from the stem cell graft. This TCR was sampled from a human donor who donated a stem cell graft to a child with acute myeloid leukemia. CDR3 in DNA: TGTGCCAGCAGCTTGAACGGTGACGAGCAGTACTTC. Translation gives CASSLNGDEQYF.